This entry describes one T cell receptor beta chain. Its cognate antigen is unknown. This sample is part of a study of T cell repertoires in ileal Crohn's disease. Study-wide background: About half of patients got postoperative therapy: roughly 12 thiopurines, over 15 anti-TNF.

Patients were adults with ileal or ileocolonic Crohn's disease needing resection. Study observations and caveats: Clonal expansions were more frequent in active smokers than non-smokers at surgery. Mucosal expansions were suggested to be mainly CD8 T cells.

Only in-frame clones appear in the TCRdb table, and some are missing; sequencing was by immunoSEQ multiplex PCR. The repertoire holds around 14,000 clones, with about 80% as singletons. The receptor was derived from an adult with Crohn's disease. Sequencing was carried out using ileal tissue.

CDR3: CASSPRDRGFYEQYF. Written as DNA, the CDR3 is TGTGCCAGCAGCCCCCGGGACAGGGGCTTCTACGAGCAGTACTTC. The chain recombines TRBV27 with TRBJ2-7; 10 bases agree with TRBD1. The CDR3 runs 15 residues. The V segment lost 6 bases and the J segment 3 bases; nucleotides outside the gene matches: 8. Looked up from germline, CDR1 is MNHEY and CDR2 is SMNVEV (reference sequence).